This T cell receptor beta chain comes out of a study of blood T cell repertoires in COVID-19. The ends were cut back, 1 base at V and 10 bases at J, with 11 bases in the middle. Germline V gene sequence: CDR1 SGHDN, CDR2 FVKESK. The CDR3 covers 14 residues. Authors' methods: Researchers report that nucleated cell counts were estimated from reference gene primer amplification. Generated by immunoSEQ multiplex PCR, the TCRdb table keeps only in-frame clones and is missing some. The V and J calls and clone size come from that table; D and trimming were worked out from the DNA. The data contain 9,000 to 13,000 clones, roughly 80% of them seen just once; the ten biggest clones take up about 7.8%. This clone was found a few times.

The chain combines TRBV14 with TRBJ1-6, with a possible D match to TRBD1 (6 bases). Source material: peripheral blood. This clonotype was sampled from an older man with active COVID-19. This CDR3 reads CASSQVRGSSPLHF. The CDR3 region has the DNA TGTGCCAGCAGCCAAGTGAGGGGGAGCTCACCCCTCCACTTT.